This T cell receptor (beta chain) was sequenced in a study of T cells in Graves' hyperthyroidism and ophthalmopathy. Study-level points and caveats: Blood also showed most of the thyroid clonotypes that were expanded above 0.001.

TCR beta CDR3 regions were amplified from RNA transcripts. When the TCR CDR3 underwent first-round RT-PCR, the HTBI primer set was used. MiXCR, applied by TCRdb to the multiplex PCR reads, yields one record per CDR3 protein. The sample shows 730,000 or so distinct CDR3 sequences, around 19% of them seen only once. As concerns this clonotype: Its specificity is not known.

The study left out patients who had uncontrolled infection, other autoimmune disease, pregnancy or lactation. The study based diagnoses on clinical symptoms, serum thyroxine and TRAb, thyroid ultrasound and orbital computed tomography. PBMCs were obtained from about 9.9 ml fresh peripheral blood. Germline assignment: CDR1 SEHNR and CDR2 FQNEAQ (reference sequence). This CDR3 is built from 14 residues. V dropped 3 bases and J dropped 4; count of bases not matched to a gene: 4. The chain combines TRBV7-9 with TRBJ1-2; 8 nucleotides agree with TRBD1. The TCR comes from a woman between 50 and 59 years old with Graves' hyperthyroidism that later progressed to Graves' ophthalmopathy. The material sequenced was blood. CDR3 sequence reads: CASSLPGTGYGYTF. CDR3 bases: TGTGCCAGCAGCTTGCCCGGGACAGGCTATGGCTACACCTTC. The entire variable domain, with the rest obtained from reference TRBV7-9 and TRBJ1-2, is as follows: DTGVSQNPRHKITKRGQNVTFRCDPISEHNRLYWYRQTLGQGPEFLTYFQNEAQLEKSRLLSDRFSAERPKGSFSTLEIQRTEQGDSAMYLCASSLPGTGYGYTFGSGTRLTVV.